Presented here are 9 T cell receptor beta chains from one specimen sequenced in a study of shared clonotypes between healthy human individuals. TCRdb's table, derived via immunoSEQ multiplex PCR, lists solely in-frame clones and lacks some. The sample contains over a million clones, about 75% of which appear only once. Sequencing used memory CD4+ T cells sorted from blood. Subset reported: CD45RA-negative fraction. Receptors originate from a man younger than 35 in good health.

The CDR3 DNA sequence: TGTGCCAGCGGAGGGGGGGAGACCCAGTACTTC. Translated: CASGGGETQYF. The V and J genes are TRBV9 and TRBJ2-5; D might be TRBD1 or TRBD2, each matching 6 bases. From germline, CDR1 is SGDLS and CDR2 YYNGEE. V was shortened by 7 bases and J by 5 bases, with 9 bases between the two germline ends. The CDR3 runs to 11 residues.

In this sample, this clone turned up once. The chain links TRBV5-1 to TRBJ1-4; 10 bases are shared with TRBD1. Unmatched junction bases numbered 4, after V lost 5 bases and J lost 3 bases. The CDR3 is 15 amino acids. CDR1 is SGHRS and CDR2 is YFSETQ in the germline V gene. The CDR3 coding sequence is TGCGCCAGCAGACGGACAGGGGGGTCTAATGAAAAACTGTTTTTT. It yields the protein CASRRTGGSNEKLFF.

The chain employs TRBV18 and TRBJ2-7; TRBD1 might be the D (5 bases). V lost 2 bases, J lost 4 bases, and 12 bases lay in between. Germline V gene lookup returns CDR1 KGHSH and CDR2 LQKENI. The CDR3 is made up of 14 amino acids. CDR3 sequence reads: CASSPKGFQYEQYF. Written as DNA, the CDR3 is TGTGCCAGCTCACCAAAGGGGTTTCAGTACGAGCAGTACTTC.

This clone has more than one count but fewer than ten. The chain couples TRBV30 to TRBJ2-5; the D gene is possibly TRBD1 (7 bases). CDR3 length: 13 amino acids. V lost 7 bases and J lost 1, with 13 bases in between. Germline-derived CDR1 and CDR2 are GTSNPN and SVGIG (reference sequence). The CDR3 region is CALSGGLQETQYF. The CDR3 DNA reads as TGTGCCTTATCAGGGGGACTCCAAGAGACCCAGTACTTC.

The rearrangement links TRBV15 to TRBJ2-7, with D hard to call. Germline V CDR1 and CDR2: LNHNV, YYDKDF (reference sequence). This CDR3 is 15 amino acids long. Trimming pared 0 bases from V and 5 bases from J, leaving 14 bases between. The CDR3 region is CATSRDFQVLHEQYF. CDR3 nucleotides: TGTGCCACCAGCAGAGATTTCCAGGTTCTCCACGAGCAGTACTTC.

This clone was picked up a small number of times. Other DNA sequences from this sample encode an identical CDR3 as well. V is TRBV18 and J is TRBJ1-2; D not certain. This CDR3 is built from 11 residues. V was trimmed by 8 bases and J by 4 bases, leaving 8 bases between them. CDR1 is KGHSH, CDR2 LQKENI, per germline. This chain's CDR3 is CASRTSYGYTF. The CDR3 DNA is TGTGCCAGCAGGACGTCCTATGGCTACACCTTC.

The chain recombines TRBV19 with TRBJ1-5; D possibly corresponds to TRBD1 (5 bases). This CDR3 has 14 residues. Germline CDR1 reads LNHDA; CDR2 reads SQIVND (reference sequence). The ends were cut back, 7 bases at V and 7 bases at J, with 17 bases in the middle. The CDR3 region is CASTIPGRGQPQHF. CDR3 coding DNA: TGTGCCAGTACCATTCCGGGGCGCGGGCAGCCCCAGCATTTT.

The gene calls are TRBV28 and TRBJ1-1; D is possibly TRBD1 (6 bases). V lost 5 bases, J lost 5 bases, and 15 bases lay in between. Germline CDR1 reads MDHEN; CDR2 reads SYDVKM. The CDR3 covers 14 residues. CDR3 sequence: CASSPGQTSTEAFF. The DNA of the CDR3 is TGTGCCAGCAGTCCGGGACAAACATCAACTGAAGCTTTCTTT.

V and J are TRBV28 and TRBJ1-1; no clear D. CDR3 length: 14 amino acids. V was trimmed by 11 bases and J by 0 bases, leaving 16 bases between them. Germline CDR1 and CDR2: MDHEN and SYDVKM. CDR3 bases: TGTGCCGCCCGCTTTGCCCTTATGAACACTGAAGCTTTCTTT. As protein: CAARFALMNTEAFF.